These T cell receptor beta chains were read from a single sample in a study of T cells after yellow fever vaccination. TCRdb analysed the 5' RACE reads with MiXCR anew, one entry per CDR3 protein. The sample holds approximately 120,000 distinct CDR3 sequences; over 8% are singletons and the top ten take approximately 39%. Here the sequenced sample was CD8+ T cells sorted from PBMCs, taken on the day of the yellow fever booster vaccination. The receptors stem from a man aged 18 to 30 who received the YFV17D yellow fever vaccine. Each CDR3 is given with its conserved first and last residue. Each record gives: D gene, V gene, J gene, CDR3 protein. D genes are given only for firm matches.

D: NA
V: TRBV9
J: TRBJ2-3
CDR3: CASSEGVSADTQYF

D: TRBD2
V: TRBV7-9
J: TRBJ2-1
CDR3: CATTLGGSSYNEQFF

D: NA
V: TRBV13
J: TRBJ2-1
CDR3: CASSLAQGYNEQFF

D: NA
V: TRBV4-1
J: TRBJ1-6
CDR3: CASSHPKDISPLHF

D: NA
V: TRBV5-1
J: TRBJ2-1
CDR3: CASGPSGVGSEQFF

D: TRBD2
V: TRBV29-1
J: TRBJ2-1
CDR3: CSVTSGGAHEQFF

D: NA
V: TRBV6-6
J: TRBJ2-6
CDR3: CASSYSYEVSGANVLTF

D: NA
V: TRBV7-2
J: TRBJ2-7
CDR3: CASSLTGRSLYEQYF

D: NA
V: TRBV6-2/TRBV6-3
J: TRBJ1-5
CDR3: CASSWDDGGNQPQHF

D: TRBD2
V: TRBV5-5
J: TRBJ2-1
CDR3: CASSLGLAGEQFF

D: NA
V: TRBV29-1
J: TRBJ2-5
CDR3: CSVGTGTRRETQYF

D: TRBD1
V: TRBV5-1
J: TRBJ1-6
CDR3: CASSRTGNNSPLHF

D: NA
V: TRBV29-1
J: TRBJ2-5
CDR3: CSVGRSQETQYF

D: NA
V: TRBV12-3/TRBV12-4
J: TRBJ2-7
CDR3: CASSLDRHEQYF

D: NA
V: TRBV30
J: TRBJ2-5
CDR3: CAWSFLGTLQETQYF

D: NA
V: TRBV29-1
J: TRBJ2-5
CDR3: CSVFNRVETQYF

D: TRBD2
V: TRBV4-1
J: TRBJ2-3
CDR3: CASSRSGGITFGTDTQYF

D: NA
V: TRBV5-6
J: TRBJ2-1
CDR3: CASSLGGNYGEQFF

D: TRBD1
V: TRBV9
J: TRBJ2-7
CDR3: CASSPRDRPYEQYF

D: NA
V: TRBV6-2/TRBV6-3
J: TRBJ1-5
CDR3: CASSSRRYSNQPQHF

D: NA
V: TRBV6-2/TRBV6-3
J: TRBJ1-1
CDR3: CASSYWGMNTEAFF

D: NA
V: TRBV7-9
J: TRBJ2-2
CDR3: CASSFYSNTGELFF

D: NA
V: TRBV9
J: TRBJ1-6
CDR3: CASSVGRTALSPLHF

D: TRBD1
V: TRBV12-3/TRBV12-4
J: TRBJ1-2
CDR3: CASSLDRGKGGYTF

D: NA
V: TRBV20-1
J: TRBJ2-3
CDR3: CSARAGPWGTDTQYF

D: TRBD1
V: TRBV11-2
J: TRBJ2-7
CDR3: CASSLRDRIYEQYF

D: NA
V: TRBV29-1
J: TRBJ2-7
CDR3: CSGWTDSYEQYF

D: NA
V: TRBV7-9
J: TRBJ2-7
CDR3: CATDGQAGHEQYF

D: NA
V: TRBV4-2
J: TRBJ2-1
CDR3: CASSQDMGEGNEQFF

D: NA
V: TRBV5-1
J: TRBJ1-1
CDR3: CASSFRGWTEAFF

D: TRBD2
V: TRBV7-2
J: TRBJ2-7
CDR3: CASSFPSSGGEYEQYF

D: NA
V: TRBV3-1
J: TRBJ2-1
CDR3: CASSLGDRTYNEQFF

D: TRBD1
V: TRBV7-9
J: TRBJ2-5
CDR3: CASSRFRDRALSEETQYF

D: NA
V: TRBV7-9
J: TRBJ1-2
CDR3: CASSFRQQYYGYTF

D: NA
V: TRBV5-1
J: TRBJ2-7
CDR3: CASSLGQYLYEQYF

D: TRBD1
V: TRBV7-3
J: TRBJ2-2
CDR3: CASSVTGFKIVPGELFF

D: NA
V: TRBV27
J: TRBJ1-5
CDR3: CASSLSRNQPQHF

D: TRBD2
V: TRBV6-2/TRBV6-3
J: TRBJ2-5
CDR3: CASSRLADVQETQYF

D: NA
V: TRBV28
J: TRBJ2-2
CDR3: CASSFVGAGGAGELFF

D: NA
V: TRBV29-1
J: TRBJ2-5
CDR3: CSAVGLQETQYF

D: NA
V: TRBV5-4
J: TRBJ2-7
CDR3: CASSFGGLEQYF

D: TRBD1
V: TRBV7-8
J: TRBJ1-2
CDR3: CASSYRTGMVGPYGYTF

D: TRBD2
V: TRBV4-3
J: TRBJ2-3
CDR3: CASSQEASGASSTDTQYF

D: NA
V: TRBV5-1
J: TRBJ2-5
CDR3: CASSRGPQETQYF

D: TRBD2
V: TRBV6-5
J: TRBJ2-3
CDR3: CASSYGLAGTQYF

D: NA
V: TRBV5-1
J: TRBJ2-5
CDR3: CASSLLTDQTQYF

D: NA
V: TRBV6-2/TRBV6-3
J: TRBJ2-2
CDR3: CASIWGPGGVTGELFF